This T cell receptor (beta chain) was sequenced for a study of blood T cell repertoires in COVID-19. Overall study: T cells, B-cell-depleted T cells, or PBMCs provided the cDNA or gDNA that served as material.

In the study's own analysis: The assay estimated nucleated cells by amplifying reference gene primers. The protocol was immunoSEQ multiplex PCR, while the TCRdb copy is restricted to in-frame clones and leaves out a portion. The DNA was the basis for D and trimming; V, J and clone size are from that table. The sample has 98,000 or so clones, about 80% seen once. Trimming pared 4 bases from V and 10 bases from J, leaving 11 bases between. The CDR3 runs 12 residues. Germline assignment: CDR1 LGHNT and CDR2 FRNRAP. The V and J genes are TRBV12-5 and TRBJ2-1, with D perhaps TRBD2 (6 bases). Material for sequencing was peripheral blood. The sequence was collected from a woman aged 80 or over with active or convalescent COVID-19. DNA of the CDR3: TGTGCTAGTGGTTCCGCGGGGCGAGAGCAGTTCTTC. As protein: CASGSAGREQFF.